Following are 14 T cell receptor beta chains from one sample sequenced in a study of T cells after yellow fever vaccination. MiXCR, applied by TCRdb to the 5' RACE reads, yields one record per CDR3 protein. The sample includes about 220,000 distinct CDR3 sequences, about 3% of them seen just once. The sample in question was CD4+ T cells sorted from PBMCs, obtained 10 days after the yellow fever booster vaccination. The receptor set was obtained from a man aged 18 to 29 who received the YFV17D yellow fever vaccine.

The chain has TRBV12-3 or TRBV12-4 and TRBJ1-2, with D tentatively TRBD1 (5 bases). V gave up 5 bases and J gave up 8 bases, with 24 bases separating them. The CDR3 has 16 residues. The CDR3 loop reads CASSPRGDFGGFGYTF. CDR3 nucleotides: TGTGCCAGCAGTCCCCGAGGGGATTTCGGGGGTTTCGGCTACACCTTC.

V usage is TRBV5-1 and J usage is TRBJ2-3, with 7 bases aligning to TRBD2. CDR1 is SGHRS, CDR2 YFSETQ, per germline. Losses at the gene ends were 7 bases for V and 4 bases for J; bases not matched to a gene: 9. The CDR3 is 14 amino acids. CDR3 nucleotides: TGCGCCAGCCAGTCAGTGCGGGGGTCAGATACGCAGTATTTT. As protein: CASQSVRGSDTQYF.

Ten or more counts support this clonotype. The V and J genes are TRBV21-1 and TRBJ1-6; the D segment call TRBD1 is taken from the table without a DNA check. TRBV21-1 is a pseudogene segment. The CDR3 has 14 residues. DNA for the CDR3: TGTGCCAGCAGCAAAACAGGGAGGAGGTCACCCCTCCACTTT. Translating gives CASSKTGRRSPLHF.

The V call is TRBV7-9, the J call TRBJ2-1; 9 bases map to TRBD2. The ends lost 3 bases at V and 0 bases at J; junction bases unmatched: 9. The CDR3 sequence is 18 residues long. Germline CDR1 SEHNR, CDR2 FQNEAQ (reference sequence). CDR3 in DNA: TGTGCCAGCAGCTTCGAGCTAGCGGGGACCCACTCCTACAATGAGCAGTTCTTC. Its protein is CASSFELAGTHSYNEQFF.

At least ten counts were recorded for this clonotype. The chain is built from TRBV7-8 and TRBJ1-2; the D is unclear. Trimming took off 3 bases at V and 0 bases at J, with 26 bases between the two ends. CDR1 SGHVS and CDR2 FQNEAQ come from the germline V gene. The CDR3 runs to 20 residues. The CDR3 nucleotides read TGTGCCAGCAGCTTGGAAGGATTACTCGTTCGGAGGCGCGCTAACTATGGCTACACCTTC. Protein product: CASSLEGLLVRRRANYGYTF.

In this sample, this clonotype turned up a few times. J is TRBJ1-5 and V is TRBV12-3 or TRBV12-4; no clear D. CDR3 size: 14 residues. Trimming removed 6 bases at V and 7 bases at J, with 16 bases between. CDR3 loop: CASSLDPSIQPQHF. The CDR3 DNA is TGTGCCAGCAGCCTGGACCCATCCATACAGCCCCAGCATTTT.

The chain combines TRBV6-5 with TRBJ2-1; 9 positions agree with TRBD2. CDR1 and CDR2 from the germline V gene are MNHEY and SVGAGI. The CDR3 is 15 residues long. The junction had 2 bases not matched to a gene; V was cut back by 0 bases and J by 5 bases. CDR3 in amino acids: CASSYSAGGNNEQFF. The CDR3 DNA reads TGTGCCAGCAGTTACTCGGCGGGGGGGAACAATGAGCAGTTCTTC.

In its sample, this clonotype was seen many times. The chain carries TRBV24-1 and TRBJ2-2; D may be TRBD1 (5 bases). Germline-derived CDR1 and CDR2 are KGHDR and SFDVKD. This CDR3 region has 15 residues. The V gene lost 9 bases and the J gene lost 2 bases, with 15 bases spanning the gap. The CDR3, as DNA: TGTGCCACCGGGGCGTTTGACGGAAACACCGGGGAGCTGTTTTTT. It is translated as CATGAFDGNTGELFF.

This clonotype has a handful of counts. The chain combines TRBV7-2 with TRBJ2-1; tentative D call: TRBD2 (7 bases). The CDR3 totals 15 residues. From germline, CDR1 is SGHTA and CDR2 FQGNSA. Trimming shortened V by 6 bases and J by 8 bases, and 20 bases separated the two germline ends. This CDR3 reads CASSIFWGGAHEQFF. The CDR3, as DNA: TGTGCCAGCAGTATCTTTTGGGGGGGGGCCCATGAGCAGTTCTTC.

Only a few counts were recorded for this clonotype. The CDR3 protein is CASSDLNSGGYLTGELFF. The CDR3 DNA reads TGTGCCAGCAGTGATCTTAATAGCGGGGGCTACCTCACCGGGGAGCTGTTTTTT. The gene calls are TRBV6-2 or TRBV6-3 and TRBJ2-2; 9 bases fit TRBD2. With 5 bases clipped from V and 4 bases from J, the junction kept 14 bases outside the gene matches. Germline values: CDR1 MNHEY, CDR2 SVGEGT. The CDR3 consists of 18 residues.

This clonotype was found many times. The rearrangement joins TRBV6-6 to TRBJ2-4; a possible D gene is TRBD1 (5 bases). V dropped 7 bases and J dropped 9 bases, with 22 bases sitting between them. The CDR3 is 15 amino acids. Per germline, CDR1 MNHNY and CDR2 SVGAGI (reference sequence). CDR3 nucleotide sequence: TGTGCCAGCACCCCACGGTTGGGGCCGGTCGGCATTCAGTACTTC. Translated, it gives CASTPRLGPVGIQYF.

The genes are TRBV20-1 and TRBJ2-7; possible D gene TRBD1, 6 bases. The CDR3 totals 11 residues. Trimming took off 6 bases at V and 6 bases at J, with 12 bases between the two ends. The germline CDR1 and CDR2 sequences are DFQATT and SNEGSKA (reference sequence). CDR3 DNA: TGCAGTGCCCAATGGGGGCGCGAGCAGTACGTC. It codes for CSAQWGREQYV.

Many counts were recorded for this clonotype. V and J are TRBV7-3 and TRBJ2-1; D gene ambiguous. Trimming cost V 8 bases and J 7 bases, with 15 bases left between them. This CDR3 is 13 amino acids long. Germline-derived CDR1 and CDR2 are SGHTA and FQGTGA. The DNA for the CDR3 is TGTGCCAGCCAATCCCCGGATACTAATGAGCAGTTCTTC. Translated: CASQSPDTNEQFF. Supplemented by reference TRBV7-3 and TRBJ2-1, the full variable domain reads GAGVSQTPSNKVTEKGKYVELRCDPISGHTALYWYRQSLGQGPEFLIYFQGTGAADDSGLPNDRFFAVRPEGSVSTLKIQRTERGDSAVYLCASQSPDTNEQFFGPGTRLTVL.

The CDR3 loop reads CASRTVGSNTGELFF. The CDR3, as DNA: TGTGCCAGCAGGACCGTAGGCTCGAACACCGGGGAGCTGTTTTTT. The J gene is TRBJ2-2, the V gene TRBV7-9; D not certain. CDR1 is SEHNR and CDR2 is FQNEAQ in the germline V gene (reference sequence). CDR3 length equals 15 residues. Trimming left V 6 bases short and J 0 bases short, with 11 bases between.